This T cell receptor beta chain is drawn from a study of cytomegalovirus exposure and HLA in healthy donors. General study points: A further, later analysis showed that HLA-associated TCR beta chains (compared with equally common others) were more clonally expanded. Across HLA loci, a later analysis found differing TCR association rates, with DRB1 most and HLA-C fewest.

Details on this clone: Antigen unknown.

PCR involved 60 Vbeta and 13 Jbeta primers. Data came from immunoSEQ multiplex PCR; TCRdb stores just in-frame clones and leaves some out. The table has 200,000 to 250,000 clones, about 74% seen once. The sequencing input was PBMCs. The TCR originated in a young woman in good health and CMV-seronegative.

The CDR3 DNA reads as TGTGCCAGCAGCCTGGTCGACTACGAGCAGTACTTC. The encoded protein is CASSLVDYEQYF. The genes are TRBV14 and TRBJ2-5; D remains ambiguous. The J call may be wrong; the DNA end is better matched by TRBJ2-7. The CDR3 length is 12 residues. Per the germline V gene, CDR1 is SGHDN and CDR2 is FVKESK.